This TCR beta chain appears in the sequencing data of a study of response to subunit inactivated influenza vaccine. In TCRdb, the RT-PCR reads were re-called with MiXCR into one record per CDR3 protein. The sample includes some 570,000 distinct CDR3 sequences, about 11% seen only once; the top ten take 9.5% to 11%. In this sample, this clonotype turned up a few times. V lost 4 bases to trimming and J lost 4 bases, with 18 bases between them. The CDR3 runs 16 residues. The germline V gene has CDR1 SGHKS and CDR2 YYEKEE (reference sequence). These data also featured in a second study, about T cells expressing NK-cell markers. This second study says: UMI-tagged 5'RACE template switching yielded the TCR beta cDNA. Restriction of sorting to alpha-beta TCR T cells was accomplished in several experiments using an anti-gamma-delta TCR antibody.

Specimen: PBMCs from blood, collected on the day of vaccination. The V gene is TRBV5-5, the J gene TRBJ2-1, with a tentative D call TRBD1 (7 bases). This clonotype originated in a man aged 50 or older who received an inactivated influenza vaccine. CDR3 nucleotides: TGTGCCAGCAGCCCTTTCGCGGGACAGCTGTACAATGAGCAGTTCTTC. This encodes CASSPFAGQLYNEQFF.